The 9 T cell receptor beta chains presented below share a single source sample, sequenced in a study of tumor and adjacent non-tumor tissue in lung cancer (dated by TCRdb to 2017 to 2018). Receptors were amplified or captured by multiplex PCR. Instrument on record: Illumina HiSeq 2500. TCRbeta libraries were built by three rounds of nested PCR using primers (Table S4), following protocols modified from ARM-PCR. The public reads were quality trimmed at Q25 with fastp and then assembled into clones with MiXCR by TCRdb, keeping productive beta chains. A single entry per CDR3 protein holds the most common genes and DNA from its merged rows. The sample profile shows fewer than 130,000 distinct CDR3 sequences; roughly 84% of them were found once. The ten biggest clones cover 20% to 25% of the sample. RNA was isolated from bulk, unsorted tissue, and RNA quality was assessed with a NanoDrop ND-1000 and an Agilent 2100.

Specimen: lung tumor tissue. The receptors stem from a man aged 65-85 years with non-small cell lung cancer.

As to this clonotype: The germline gene is not matched at one end of the junction; a read error may be the cause. V usage is TRBV20-1 and J usage is TRBJ2-1; D may be TRBD2 (6 bases). CDR3 length: 16 amino acids. CDR1 is DFQATT and CDR2 is SNEGSKA in the germline V gene (reference sequence). CDR3: CSAGPMLAMTYDEQFF. The CDR3 nucleotides are TGCAGTGCGGGGCCAATGCTAGCGATGACCTACGATGAGCAGTTCTTC.

Of note for this clonotype: The conserved closing phenylalanine or tryptophan is absent in this CDR3, likely reflecting a read error. V and J are TRBV5-4 and TRBJ2-2, with D possibly matching TRBD2 (5 bases). This CDR3 is 14 amino acids long. From germline, CDR1 is SGHNT and CDR2 YYREEE (reference sequence). The CDR3, as DNA: TGTGTCAGCAGCCGGATTAGGGAGACCGGGGAGCTGTTTTAT. Translating it yields CVSSRIRETGELFY.

Notes on this clonotype: The conserved final phenylalanine or tryptophan is absent from the CDR3, which likely points to a read error. The DNA is left out, because the CDR3 cannot be placed on it with certainty; the CDR3 is given as TCRdb lists it. The chain is built from TRBV20-1 and TRBJ1-5; the table's D call, TRBD1, has no DNA check behind it. Germline CDR1 is DFQATT and CDR2 is SNEGSKA (reference sequence). Including both end residues, the CDR3 is 14 amino acids long. The CDR3 sequence is CSDQIPGDNQPQRL.

The chain combines TRBV29-1 with TRBJ1-2; D is uncertain. The ends were cut back, 6 bases at V and 10 bases at J, with 21 bases in the middle. Germline values: CDR1 SQVTM, CDR2 ANQGSEA. The CDR3 is made up of 13 amino acids. Written as DNA, the CDR3 is TGCAGCGTCCTCCAGACGGGAGCCTGTGCCTACACCTTC. Protein product: CSVLQTGACAYTF.

The V and J genes are TRBV6-2 or TRBV6-3 and TRBJ2-5; D is perhaps TRBD1 (9 bases). CDR1 and CDR2 (germline): MNHEY, SVGEGT. V gave up 5 bases and J gave up 5 bases, with 21 bases separating them. The CDR3 is 16 residues long. DNA of the CDR3: TGTGCCAGCAGTCCCCGTGGACAGGGGACTAGGGAGACCCAGTACTTC. Encoded protein: CASSPRGQGTRETQYF.

As regards this clonotype: One end of the junction does not line up with germline, which may come from a read error. V is TRBV6-1 and J is TRBJ2-7, with D possibly TRBD1 on 5 matching bases. Germline V gives CDR1 MNHNS, CDR2 SASEGT. The CDR3 is made up of 15 amino acids. CDR3 bases: TGTGACAGCAGTGAATCCTTAGACAGCACCTACGAGCAGTACTTC. Translating gives CDSSESLDSTYEQYF.

This clonotype occurred many times. The rearrangement uses TRBV12-3 or TRBV12-4 and TRBJ1-5; D remains unclear. The length of the CDR3 is 12 residues. V lost 3 bases and J 6 bases, leaving 6 bases between the germline ends. The CDR3 nucleotides are TGTGCCAGCAGTTTTGTCGCTCAGCCCCAGCATTTT. It codes for CASSFVAQPQHF.

To note about this clonotype: This likely comes from a read error, as the CDR3 has no conserved phenylalanine or tryptophan at its end. The chain links TRBV6-5 to TRBJ2-7; D not resolved. This CDR3 has 13 amino acids. Germline-derived CDR1 and CDR2 are MNHEY and SVGAGI. CDR3 loop: CASSYDGYYGQYL. As DNA, the CDR3 is TGTGCCAGCAGTTACGACGGATACTACGGGCAGTACTTA.

This clonotype was counted once. The junction does not match germline at one end; this may be a read error. This chain uses TRBV11-3 with TRBJ1-1; TRBD1 might be the D (5 bases). The germline gives CDR1 SGHNT, CDR2 YENEEA. The CDR3 runs to 16 residues. In nucleotides, the CDR3 is TGTGCCAGCAACTTAGAGACAGCGTGGATGAACACTGAAGCTTTCTTT. This codes for CASNLETAWMNTEAFF.